This paragraph reports one TCR beta chain. The data were produced by immunoSEQ multiplex PCR, yet TCRdb's version contains in-frame clones alone and is incomplete. The sample carries tens of thousands of clones, around 97% recorded once. Germline V gene data show CDR1 as SGHDT and CDR2 as YYEEEE. The CDR3 is 18 amino acids. With 3 bases clipped from V and 3 bases from J, the junction kept 15 bases outside the gene matches. The data were taken from a study of technical replicates of blood from a handful of donors. This clonotype was sampled from a human donor in good health. V and J are TRBV5-6 and TRBJ1-2; TRBD1 matches 9 bases. Sequenced: T cells isolated from PBMCs. The CDR3, as DNA: TGTGCCAGCAGCTATCCTTCGGACAGGGGTAGGGGATACTATGGCTACACCTTC. It is translated as CASSYPSDRGRGYYGYTF.